The 17 T cell receptor beta chains presented below share a single source sample, sequenced in a study of cytomegalovirus exposure and HLA in healthy donors. The PCR ran on 60 Vbeta and 13 Jbeta primers. The method was immunoSEQ multiplex PCR; TCRdb's version includes in-frame clones alone and lacks a portion of them. The sample totals some 160,000 clones. Input material: PBMCs. The receptors shown here come from a man younger than 45 in good health and CMV-seronegative.

This chain uses TRBV5-8 with TRBJ2-5; weak D call: TRBD1 (5 bases). The J call may be wrong; the DNA end is better matched by TRBJ2-7. CDR1 SGHTS and CDR2 YDEGEE come from the germline V gene. The CDR3 length is 15 residues. CDR3 in DNA: TGTGCCAGCAGCTTGTGGGCTGGCAGGGAAGGCGAGCAGTACTTC. Protein sequence: CASSLWAGREGEQYF.

CDR3 amino acids: CASSYRVGTVNYGYTF. CDR3 nucleotide sequence: TGTGCCAGCAGTTACCGGGTCGGGACAGTCAACTATGGCTACACCTTC. The rearrangement joins TRBV6-5 to TRBJ1-2; 7 positions agree with TRBD1. Germline-derived CDR1 and CDR2 are MNHEY and SVGAGI. The length of the CDR3 is 16 residues. V lost 2 bases, J lost 2 bases, and 8 bases stayed unmatched.

V usage is TRBV15 and J usage is TRBJ2-7; 7 positions match TRBD2. With 0 bases clipped from V and 2 bases from J, the junction kept 7 bases outside the gene matches. The CDR3 loop spans 16 amino acids. Per the germline V gene, CDR1 is LNHNV and CDR2 is YYDKDF (reference sequence). The DNA for the CDR3 is TGTGCCACCAGCAGAGATATCACTAGCGCAACCTACGAGCAGTACTTC. It encodes CATSRDITSATYEQYF.

This rearrangement joins TRBV12-5 to TRBJ2-3; 9 bases line up with TRBD2. Looked up from germline, CDR1 is LGHNT and CDR2 is FRNRAP. V lost 7 bases to trimming and J lost 3 bases; unmatched junction nucleotides: 11. This CDR3 comprises 16 residues. CDR3 protein: CASALVPGLATDTQYF. DNA of the CDR3: TGTGCTAGTGCCCTTGTACCGGGACTAGCAACAGATACGCAGTATTTT.

The chain is built from TRBV6-1 and TRBJ2-7; 7 bases line up with TRBD1. Germline V gene data show CDR1 as MNHNS and CDR2 as SASEGT. V lost 6 bases to trimming and J lost 3 bases; unmatched junction nucleotides: 8. CDR3 length: 14 amino acids. The CDR3 is CASREQGTLYEQYF. CDR3 nucleotides: TGTGCCAGCAGGGAACAGGGGACCCTCTACGAGCAGTACTTC.

The chain has TRBV5-1 and TRBJ1-2; 9 bases are shared with TRBD1. CDR3 length: 15 residues. The V gene's germline CDR1 is SGHRS and CDR2 YFSETQ. With 4 bases clipped from V and 4 bases from J, the junction kept 8 bases outside the gene matches. The CDR3 sequence is CASSERTGDVYGYTF. Written as DNA, the CDR3 is TGCGCCAGCAGCGAAAGGACAGGGGACGTCTATGGCTACACCTTC.

V and J are TRBV6-1 and TRBJ2-3, with D possibly TRBD2 on 5 matching bases. Trimming took off 1 base at V and 1 base at J, with 9 bases between the two ends. Germline-derived CDR1 and CDR2 are MNHNS and SASEGT. The CDR3 extends over 15 amino acids. DNA for the CDR3: TGTGCCAGCAGTGAAGAACGGGGTCGCACAGATACGCAGTATTTT. It yields the protein CASSEERGRTDTQYF.

The V call is TRBV10-3, the J call TRBJ2-1; D remains unclear. V lost 0 bases, J lost 12 bases, and 6 bases lay in between. This CDR3 comprises 11 residues. CDR1 and CDR2 (germline): ENHRY, SYGVKD. The CDR3 region is CAISESRWQFF. The DNA of the CDR3 is TGTGCCATCAGTGAGTCGAGATGGCAGTTCTTC.

The chain uses TRBV2 and TRBJ2-7, with D maybe TRBD1 (6 bases). Germline-derived CDR1 and CDR2 are SNHLY and FYNNEI. The CDR3 runs to 15 residues. Trimming took 6 bases from V and 4 from J, leaving 19 bases between them. CDR3 bases: TGTGCCAGCAGCGTTTCAGATACAGGGAAATACGAGCAGTACTTC. Translating it yields CASSVSDTGKYEQYF.

The gene calls are TRBV27 and TRBJ1-2, with 7 bases lining up with TRBD1. The CDR3 sequence is 20 residues long. Trimming cost V 1 base and J 8 bases; bases outside gene matches: 25. The germline gives CDR1 MNHEY, CDR2 SMNVEV (reference sequence). In DNA form, the CDR3 reads TGTGCCAGCAGTTTATGGGGCTCCAAGGGTAGGACAGGTATTGAGATAGGCTACACCTTC. Translated, it gives CASSLWGSKGRTGIEIGYTF.

V and J are TRBV5-1 and TRBJ2-5; the D is unclear. Germline V lookup: CDR1 SGHRS, CDR2 YFSETQ. V lost 0 bases to trimming and J lost 0 bases, with 6 bases between them. The CDR3 is 14 amino acids. The CDR3 loop reads CASSLVADQETQYF. CDR3 coding DNA: TGCGCCAGCAGCTTGGTCGCAGACCAAGAGACCCAGTACTTC.

The V gene is TRBV5-1, the J gene TRBJ2-7; 11 bases align to TRBD2. The CDR3 runs 16 residues. Germline CDR1 and CDR2: SGHRS and YFSETQ. The J segment lost 4 bases and the V segment lost 0 bases, leaving 6 bases of the junction unmatched. The CDR3 DNA follows: TGCGCCAGCAGCTTGGGATCTAGCGGGAGGACGTACGAGCAGTACTTC. It is translated as CASSLGSSGRTYEQYF.

This chain's CDR3 is CASTQTGGAVDTQYF. Here the CDR3 DNA reads TGTGCCAGCACCCAGACAGGGGGCGCGGTAGATACGCAGTATTTT. This chain connects TRBV6-4 to TRBJ2-3; the match to TRBD1 covers 10 bases. The CDR3 loop spans 15 amino acids. V lost 7 bases, J lost 5 bases, and 9 bases stayed unmatched. Germline V lookup: CDR1 MRHNA, CDR2 SNTAGT.

About this clone itself: The identical CDR3 is also encoded by other nucleotide sequences in the sample. The chain uses TRBV18 and TRBJ2-7; D might be TRBD1 (6 bases). V dropped 3 bases and J dropped 2 bases, with 11 bases sitting between them. CDR3 length: 14 amino acids. Germline V gene sequence: CDR1 KGHSH, CDR2 LQKENI. CDR3 sequence: CASSPGQGTYEQYF. CDR3 bases: TGTGCCAGCTCACCGGGTCAGGGGACCTACGAGCAGTACTTC.

This sequence joins TRBV5-1 and TRBJ1-4; TRBD1 might be the D (6 bases). The CDR3 extends over 15 amino acids. Germline V gene lookup returns CDR1 SGHRS and CDR2 YFSETQ. V was shortened by 4 bases and J by 6 bases, with 16 bases between the two germline ends. The CDR3 sequence: CASSSLSAGDEKLFF. The CDR3 DNA reads TGCGCCAGCAGCAGCTTGAGTGCAGGGGATGAAAAACTGTTTTTT.

The chain links TRBV5-1 to TRBJ1-3, with a tentative D call TRBD1 (6 bases). Between the trimmed V and J ends, which lost 0 bases and 2 bases, there was a span of 6 bases. The CDR3 consists of 14 residues. Germline V CDR1 and CDR2: SGHRS, YFSETQ. The CDR3 DNA sequence: TGCGCCAGCAGCTTGGGGACAGCTGGAAACACCATATATTTT. Translation gives CASSLGTAGNTIYF.

This sequence joins TRBV7-9 and TRBJ1-1; D remains ambiguous. The V and J ends lost 6 bases and 0 bases respectively, with 11 bases between them. Germline loops: CDR1 SEHNR, CDR2 FQNEAQ (reference sequence). There are 14 residues in the CDR3. The DNA for the CDR3 is TGTGCCAGCAGGTCCCCGGTGATGAACACTGAAGCTTTCTTT. It codes for CASRSPVMNTEAFF.